The 8 T cell receptor beta chains below come from one sample, sequenced in a study of T-cell reconstitution after alpha-beta-depleted transplantation in children (dated by TCRdb to the mid-2010s). Preparation of the library involved PCR. The listed sequencing device is Illumina HiSeq 2500. TCR library preparation used molecular barcoding, with unique molecular identifiers applied to normalize quantification of the TCRbeta repertoire. Through fastp at Q25 and MiXCR, TCRdb rebuilt clones from the public reads, retaining in-frame beta chains. Every entry covers one CDR3 protein and lists the most common genes and DNA from its rows. Here the sample has 250,000 to 350,000 distinct CDR3 sequences; about 10% occur a single time. The biggest ten clones account for roughly 9.1% of the sample. Material: PBMCs from the stem cell graft donor, obtained from the stem cell graft. These receptors were obtained from a human donor who donated a stem cell graft to a child with SCID.

This clonotype came up a few times. The chain joins TRBV7-2 to TRBJ2-3; TRBD2 is a possible D gene (6 bases). Germline V lookup: CDR1 SGHTA, CDR2 FQGNSA. The CDR3 has 17 amino acids. V was trimmed by 4 bases and J by 2 bases, leaving 19 bases between them. CDR3: CASSSDGLSGHTDTQYF. Written as DNA, the CDR3 is TGTGCCAGCAGCTCCGACGGGTTGAGCGGGCACACAGATACGCAGTATTTT. Supplemented by reference TRBV7-2 and TRBJ2-3, the full variable domain reads GAGVSQSPSNKVTEKGKDVELRCDPISGHTALYWYRQSLGQGLEFLIYFQGNSAPDKSGLPSDRFSAERTGGSVSTLTIQRTQQEDSAVYLCASSSDGLSGHTDTQYFGPGTRLTVL.

This clonotype showed up just a few times. This chain joins TRBV20-1 and TRBJ2-1; tentatively, D is TRBD1 (6 bases). The CDR3 consists of 14 residues. CDR1 DFQATT and CDR2 SNEGSKA come from the germline V gene (reference sequence). V lost 2 bases and J 0 bases, leaving 8 bases between the germline ends. The CDR3 DNA reads as TGCAGTGCTAGACTACAGGGCTCCTACAATGAGCAGTTCTTC. Its translation: CSARLQGSYNEQFF.

This clonotype appeared a few times. The V and J genes are TRBV5-1 and TRBJ2-3; 7 positions agree with TRBD1. CDR3 length: 13 amino acids. Germline V lookup: CDR1 SGHRS, CDR2 YFSETQ. V was pared by 5 bases and J by 5 bases, with 5 bases of the junction left unmatched. The CDR3 bases are TGCGCCAGCAGATGGGACAGTGAAGATACGCAGTATTTT. Amino acids: CASRWDSEDTQYF.

This clonotype was seen a few times. The rearrangement uses TRBV20-1 and TRBJ2-2, with 9 bases identical to TRBD2. CDR1 and CDR2 (germline): DFQATT, SNEGSKA (reference sequence). This CDR3 has 15 amino acids. Trimming at V came to 5 bases and at J to 5 bases, leaving 9 bases not matched to a gene. The CDR3 DNA reads as TGCAGTGCTCCCTCGCGGGGGGGGCGAACCGGGGAGCTGTTTTTT. It yields the protein CSAPSRGGRTGELFF.

This clonotype was recorded a few times. The chain has TRBV12-3 or TRBV12-4 and TRBJ1-1, with D possibly matching TRBD1 (5 bases). This CDR3 has 13 residues. V was cut by 10 bases and J by 3 bases, with 15 bases left in between. The chain's CDR3 is CATLRRADTEAFF. In DNA, the CDR3 is TGTGCCACCCTCCGCAGGGCTGACACTGAAGCTTTCTTT.

The chain employs TRBV9 and TRBJ2-7; TRBD1 aligns across 8 bases. Germline loops: CDR1 SGDLS, CDR2 YYNGEE. The CDR3 consists of 14 residues. The V and J ends lost 3 bases and 6 bases, in that order; junction bases with no gene match: 8. The CDR3 nucleotides are TGTGCCAGCAGCGCAGGACAGGGCCCAGCCGAGCAGTACTTC. It yields the protein CASSAGQGPAEQYF.

This clonotype was counted only a few times. The CDR3 DNA reads as TGTGCCAGCGTCGGCAGGGGTGAAAAACTGTTTTTT. This translates into CASVGRGEKLFF. The chain links TRBV2 to TRBJ1-4; the D gene is possibly TRBD1 (6 bases). V gave up 8 bases and J gave up 7 bases, with 11 bases separating them. CDR1 is SNHLY, CDR2 FYNNEI, per germline. The CDR3 covers 12 residues.

This clonotype was detected only a few times. The chain is built from TRBV9 and TRBJ2-2; 16 nucleotides align to TRBD2. This CDR3 has 18 residues. The junction had 11 bases not matched to a gene; V was cut back by 5 bases and J by 7 bases. CDR1 SGDLS and CDR2 YYNGEE come from the germline V gene. The CDR3 DNA sequence: TGTGCCAGCAGAGCACCCGGGACTAGCGGGGGGGCCGACGGGGAGCTGTTTTTT. It yields the protein CASRAPGTSGGADGELFF.